The 7 T cell receptor beta chains below were found in one sample sequenced in a study of CD8+ T cells in alopecia areata. Described treatment: oral pan-JAK inhibitor, 5-10 mg twice daily. RNA extraction and reverse transcription yielded cDNA as sequencing template. The data were produced by immunoSEQ multiplex PCR, yet TCRdb's version contains in-frame clones alone and is incomplete. Counted here are 150,000 to 200,000 clones, just over 65% occurring once; the ten biggest clones make up roughly 0.91%. Sequenced here: CD4+ T cells sorted from blood, sampled at week 4, from a patient treated with tofacitinib. The receptors shown here come from a human donor with alopecia areata.

The chain joins TRBV7-9 to TRBJ2-5; no clear D. This CDR3 is built from 13 residues. The V and J ends lost 2 bases and 2 bases respectively, with 6 bases between them. Germline CDR1 reads SEHNR; CDR2 reads FQNEAQ (reference sequence). Here the CDR3 DNA reads TGTGCCAGCAGCTTATTTCAGCAAGAGACCCAGTACTTC. Translation gives CASSLFQQETQYF.

The chain joins TRBV27 to TRBJ1-1; D is perhaps TRBD1 (6 bases). The CDR3 is 14 amino acids. V lost 6 bases and J lost 4, with 15 bases in between. Germline V lookup: CDR1 MNHEY, CDR2 SMNVEV (reference sequence). CDR3 protein: CASSLTGRATEAFF. The CDR3 DNA is TGTGCCAGCAGCCTTACAGGGAGGGCCACTGAAGCTTTCTTT.

The rearrangement joins TRBV7-2 to TRBJ1-2; 7 nucleotides match TRBD1. The CDR3 runs to 15 residues. J gave up 4 bases and V 1 base, and 6 bases lay outside the gene matches. Germline assignment: CDR1 SGHTA and CDR2 FQGNSA. The CDR3 loop is CASSLVRGSGYGYTF. CDR3 nucleotides: TGTGCCAGCAGCTTAGTCAGGGGGTCTGGCTATGGCTACACCTTC.

The chain employs TRBV18 and TRBJ2-5; D remains unclear. Germline V CDR1 and CDR2: KGHSH, LQKENI. Trimming shortened V by 0 bases and J by 5 bases, and 13 bases separated the two germline ends. There are 15 residues in the CDR3. This chain's CDR3 is CASSPPGALGETQYF. In nucleotides, the CDR3 is TGTGCCAGCTCACCACCGGGCGCTCTCGGGGAGACCCAGTACTTC.

This rearrangement joins TRBV25-1 to TRBJ2-7; D perhaps matches TRBD1 (6 bases). The germline CDR1 and CDR2 sequences are MGHDK and SYGVNS. V was clipped by 5 bases and J by 9 bases, with 17 bases between them. This CDR3 comprises 13 residues. The CDR3 spells CASSPLGRGVQYF. The CDR3, as DNA: TGTGCCAGCAGTCCCCTGGGCAGGGGAGTGCAGTACTTC.

This clone appeared a few times. The chain couples TRBV5-4 to TRBJ2-7; no clear D. With 1 base removed from V and 5 bases from J, the gap between germline ends came to 13 bases. There are 14 residues in the CDR3. CDR1 and CDR2 from the germline V gene are SGHNT and YYREEE (reference sequence). DNA of the CDR3: TGTGCCAGCAGCTTGAACACCCCATTGGACGAGCAGTACTTC. It codes for CASSLNTPLDEQYF.

The CDR3 DNA reads as TGCGCCAGCAGCTCGGAAGGGGGTCAGCCCCAGCATTTT. It is translated as CASSSEGGQPQHF. This rearrangement joins TRBV5-1 to TRBJ1-5; maybe TRBD1 (6 bases). The germline CDR1 and CDR2 sequences are SGHRS and YFSETQ. The CDR3 length is 13 residues. Trimming removed 3 bases from V and 6 bases from J, with 10 bases in between.